Given below is one T cell receptor beta chain in context. Its antigen target is currently unknown. No base quality information exists; no much larger clone differs at one position. Other DNA sequences in this specimen translate into the identical CDR3. The data were taken from a study of shared clonotypes between healthy human individuals (dated by TCRdb to the early 2020s). Regarding the study in general: The cohort comprised a couple of women and a few men aged 18 to 49 years. For each donor, CD4 naive and CD4 memory were each given three plates, CD8 naive was given two plates, and CD8 memory was given one plate. Blood TCR repertoires of about 5 healthy adults were deeply sequenced to estimate repertoire size and the extent of clonotype sharing between individuals. To increase sequencing depth and limit assay-specific biases, TCR repertoire library preparation and sequencing were carried out by different laboratories using diverse techniques. Leukapheresis yielded between about 0.94 and 9 billion PBMCs per donor. Results and caveats for the whole study, not just this receptor: Larger estimated clonotype richness was generally found for naive subsets than for memory subsets. Higher generation probabilities were observed for clonotypes shared by all four sorted-subset donors than for non-shared clonotypes. About 5% of naive CD4, 3% to 4% of naive CD8, approximately 2% of memory CD4, and approximately 0.39% of memory CD8 clonotypes were shared across several donors. Sampling was limited to blood, and TCR repertoires in tissue likely differ from TCR repertoires in blood. Pairwise subsampling indicated that sequencing depth was expected to affect the degree of clonotype sharing among donors. Rarefaction of sorted-subset datasets indicated incomplete sequencing despite the large sequencing depth. The small number of donors limited the genetic and exposure-history diversity represented.

The CDR3 spans 14 residues, from the cysteine through the phenylalanine. Only CDR3 DNA is held: 42 bases, read in frame from base 1. V is clipped by 5 bases and J by 2 bases, and the sequence between their germline boundaries is 10 bases long. From the germline V gene, CDR1 is MDHEN and CDR2 is SYDVKM. For the CD8 naive samples, CD45RO-negative cells were positively selected for CCR7, yielding a CD45RA+CCR7+ population from which TemRA cells were excluded. Healthy HIV-negative adults with no recently reported acute infections or vaccinations were included as donors. Every donor was a Caucasian adult living in Nashville, Tennessee, USA. Blood was obtained by leukapheresis, after which PBMCs were separated by Ficoll-Histopaque density gradient centrifugation and cryopreserved in liquid nitrogen vapor phase. Purity and quantity of every magnetically sorted T cell population were checked by analytical flow cytometry. Each sorted fraction had its genomic DNA isolated and then quantified by UV absorbance on a Nanodrop 2000c.

Using the deep immunoSEQ assay, multiplex PCR amplified TCR CDR3 regions from genomic DNA. Extracted genomic DNA from each cell subset was distributed evenly across all wells of several immunoSEQ 96-well plates, and each plate was treated as a replicate. For sorted subsets, about 200 ng genomic DNA, equal to 30,000 or so T cell genomes, was loaded into each replicate PCR. Purified libraries were measured with a Qubit 3.0 fluorometer, size-checked on a Bioanalyzer 2100, and measured again with the KAPA Library Quantification kit. Every immunoSEQ 96-well plate was sequenced on a dedicated single-read 150-cycle Illumina NextSeq 550 flow cell. As for the authors' bioinformatics: Because only junctional sequences without quality scores were contained in the immunoSEQ output, filtering matching that applied to full-length reads could not be performed. To assign V/J genes and CDR3, sequences were annotated against IMGT germline references using PyIR, a Python wrapper for IgBLAST v1.9. Reads with weak V/J assignments (E-value above 1e-6), missing CDR3, stop codons, out-of-frame junctions, or ambiguous translated residues were removed. A V3J clonotype was defined by an identical inferred V gene, J gene, and CDR3 amino acid sequence. Percentage overlap between repertoires was calculated by dividing the number of shared unique clonotypes by the size of the smaller repertoire. RTK rarefaction, the Chao1 estimator, and Recon v2.1 estimates of unobserved clonotypes were used to assess repertoire richness. Generation probabilities were computed with OLGA for all TCRbeta clonotypes obtained by the gDNA method from several donors. TCRdb re-hosts the immuneACCESS table, in-frame sequences only. Its copies lack some clones; in the studies checked, an unresolved V gene accounts for under half of them, and the cause for the rest is not known. V and J calls and clone size are copied from that table; D and trimming were computed from the DNA. The sample table holds some 1,900,000 clones, of which about 95% were seen once. 1% to 1.5% of the sample rests with the top ten.

The sequencing input was naive CD8+ T cells sorted from blood. This specimen's cell subset or site label, per the study, means: CD45RA+CCR7+. The clonotype was recovered from a man between 18 and 35 years old in good health. The rearranged chain carries TRBV28 and TRBJ1-3, with no D gene named confidently. The sequenced DNA is TGTGCCAGCAGTCTCCGGGGTCCTGGAAACACCATATATTTT. It codes for CASSLRGPGNTIYF.